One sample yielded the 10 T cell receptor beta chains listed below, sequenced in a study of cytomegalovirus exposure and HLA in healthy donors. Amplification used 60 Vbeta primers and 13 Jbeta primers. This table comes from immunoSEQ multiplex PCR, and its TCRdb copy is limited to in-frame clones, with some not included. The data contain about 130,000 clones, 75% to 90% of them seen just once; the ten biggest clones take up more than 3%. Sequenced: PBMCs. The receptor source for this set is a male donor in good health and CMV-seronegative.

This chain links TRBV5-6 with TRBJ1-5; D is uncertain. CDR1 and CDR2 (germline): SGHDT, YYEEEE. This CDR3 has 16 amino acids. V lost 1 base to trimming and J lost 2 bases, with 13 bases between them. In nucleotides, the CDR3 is TGTGCCAGCAGCTTGTGGTCGACTAGTGGCAATCAGCCCCAGCATTTT. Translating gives CASSLWSTSGNQPQHF.

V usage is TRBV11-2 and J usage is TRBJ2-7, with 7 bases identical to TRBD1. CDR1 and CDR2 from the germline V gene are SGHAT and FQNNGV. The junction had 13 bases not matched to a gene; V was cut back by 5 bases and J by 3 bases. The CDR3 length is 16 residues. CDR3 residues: CASSLTGTVINYEQYF. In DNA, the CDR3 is TGTGCCAGCAGCCTAACCGGGACAGTTATTAACTACGAGCAGTACTTC. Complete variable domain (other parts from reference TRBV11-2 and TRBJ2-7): EAGVAQSPRYKIIEKRQSVAFWCNPISGHATLYWYQQILGQGPKLLIQFQNNGVVDDSQLPKDRFSAERLKGVDSTLKIQPAKLEDSAVYLCASSLTGTVINYEQYFGPGTRLTVT.

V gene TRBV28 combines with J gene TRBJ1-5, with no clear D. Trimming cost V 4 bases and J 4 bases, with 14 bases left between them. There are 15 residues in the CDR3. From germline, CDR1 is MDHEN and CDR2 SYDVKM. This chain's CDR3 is CASSSFGGSNQPQHF. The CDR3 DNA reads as TGTGCCAGCAGTTCCTTCGGCGGCAGTAATCAGCCCCAGCATTTT.

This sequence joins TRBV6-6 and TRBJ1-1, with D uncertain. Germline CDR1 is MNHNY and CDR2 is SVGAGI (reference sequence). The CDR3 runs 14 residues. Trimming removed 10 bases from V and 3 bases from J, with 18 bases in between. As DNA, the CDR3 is TGTGCCAACAGAGAGGGCAGGCTGTACACTGAAGCTTTCTTT. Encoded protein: CANREGRLYTEAFF.

The CDR3 here is CASSIPQGTGANVLTF. CDR3 nucleotides: TGTGCCAGTAGTATCCCACAGGGGACCGGGGCCAACGTCCTGACTTTC. V gene TRBV19 combines with J gene TRBJ2-6, with TRBD1 matching 7 bases. The CDR3 spans 16 residues. V trimming: 3 bases; J trimming: 4 bases; junction bases outside the gene matches: 6. Germline-derived CDR1 and CDR2 are LNHDA and SQIVND (reference sequence).

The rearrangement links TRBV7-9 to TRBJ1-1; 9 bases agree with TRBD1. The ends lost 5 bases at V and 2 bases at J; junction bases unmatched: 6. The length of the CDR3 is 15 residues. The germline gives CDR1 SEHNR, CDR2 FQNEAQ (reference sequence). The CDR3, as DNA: TGTGCCAGCAGCCCTGCACAGGGGGCTAACACTGAAGCTTTCTTT. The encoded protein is CASSPAQGANTEAFF.

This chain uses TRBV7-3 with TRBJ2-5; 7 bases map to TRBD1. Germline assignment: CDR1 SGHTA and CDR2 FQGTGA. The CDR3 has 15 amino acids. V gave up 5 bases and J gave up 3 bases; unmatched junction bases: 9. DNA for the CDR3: TGTGCCAGCAGCCCCCAGATCGACAGGGAAGAGACCCAGTACTTC. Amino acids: CASSPQIDREETQYF.

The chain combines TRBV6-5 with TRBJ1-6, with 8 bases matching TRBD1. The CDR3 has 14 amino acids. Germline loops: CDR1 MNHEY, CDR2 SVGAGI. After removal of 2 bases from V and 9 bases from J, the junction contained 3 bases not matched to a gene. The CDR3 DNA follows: TGTGCCAGCAGTTACGGACAGGGAGGTTCACCCCTCCACTTT. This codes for CASSYGQGGSPLHF.

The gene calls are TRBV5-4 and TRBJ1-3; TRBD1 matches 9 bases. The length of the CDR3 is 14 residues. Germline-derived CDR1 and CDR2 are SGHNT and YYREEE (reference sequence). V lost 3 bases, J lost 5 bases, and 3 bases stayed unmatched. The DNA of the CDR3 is TGTGCCAGCAGCTCACAGGGGGCAAGAAACACCATATATTTT. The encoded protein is CASSSQGARNTIYF.

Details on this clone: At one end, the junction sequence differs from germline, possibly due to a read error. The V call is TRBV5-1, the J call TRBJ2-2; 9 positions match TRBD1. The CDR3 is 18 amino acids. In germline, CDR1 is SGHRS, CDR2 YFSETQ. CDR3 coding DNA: TGCGCCGGCAGCTTGGGGACCGGGACAGGGACGATTACCGGGGAGCTGTTTTTT. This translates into CAGSLGTGTGTITGELFF.